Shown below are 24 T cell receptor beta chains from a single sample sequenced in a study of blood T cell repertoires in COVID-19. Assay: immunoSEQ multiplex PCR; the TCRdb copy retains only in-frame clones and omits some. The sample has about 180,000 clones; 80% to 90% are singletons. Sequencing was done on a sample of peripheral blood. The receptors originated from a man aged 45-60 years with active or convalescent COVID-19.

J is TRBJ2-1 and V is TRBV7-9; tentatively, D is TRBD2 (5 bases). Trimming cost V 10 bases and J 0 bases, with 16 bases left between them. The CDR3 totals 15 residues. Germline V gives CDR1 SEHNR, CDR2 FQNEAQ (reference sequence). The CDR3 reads CAIRVPEDSYNEQFF. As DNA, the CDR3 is TGTGCCATTAGGGTTCCGGAGGACTCCTACAATGAGCAGTTCTTC.

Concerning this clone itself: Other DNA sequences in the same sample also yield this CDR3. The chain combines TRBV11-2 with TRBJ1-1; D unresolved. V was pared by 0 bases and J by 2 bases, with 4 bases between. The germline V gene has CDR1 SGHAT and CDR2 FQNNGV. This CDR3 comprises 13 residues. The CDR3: CASSLDTNTEAFF. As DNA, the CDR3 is TGTGCCAGCAGCTTAGACACAAACACTGAAGCTTTCTTT. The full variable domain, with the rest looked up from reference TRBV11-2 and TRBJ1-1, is EAGVAQSPRYKIIEKRQSVAFWCNPISGHATLYWYQQILGQGPKLLIQFQNNGVVDDSQLPKDRFSAERLKGVDSTLKIQPAKLEDSAVYLCASSLDTNTEAFFGQGTRLTVV.

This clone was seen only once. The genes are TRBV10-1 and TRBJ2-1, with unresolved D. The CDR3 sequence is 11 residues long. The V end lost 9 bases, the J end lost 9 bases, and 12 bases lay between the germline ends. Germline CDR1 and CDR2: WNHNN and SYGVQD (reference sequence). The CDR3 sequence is CARYTAFEQFF. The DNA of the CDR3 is TGCGCCAGGTATACAGCTTTTGAGCAGTTCTTC.

CDR3 coding DNA: TGTGCCAGCAGCTTAAGCGCGGCTGGGGAGCAGTACTTC. Amino acids: CASSLSAAGEQYF. The chain carries TRBV7-3 and TRBJ2-7; no firm D call. The CDR3 length is 13 residues. Per germline, CDR1 SGHTA and CDR2 FQGTGA. V was pared by 1 base and J by 7 bases, with 11 bases between.

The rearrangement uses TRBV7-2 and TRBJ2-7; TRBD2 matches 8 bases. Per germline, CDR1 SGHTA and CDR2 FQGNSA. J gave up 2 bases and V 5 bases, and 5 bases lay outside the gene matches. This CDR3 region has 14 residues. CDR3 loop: CASSGSGGPYEQYF. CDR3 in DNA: TGTGCCAGCAGCGGCAGCGGGGGCCCCTACGAGCAGTACTTC.

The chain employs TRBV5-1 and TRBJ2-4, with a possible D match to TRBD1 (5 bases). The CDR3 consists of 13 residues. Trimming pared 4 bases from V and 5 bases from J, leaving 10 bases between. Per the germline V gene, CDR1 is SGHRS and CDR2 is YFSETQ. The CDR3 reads CASSTDRENIQYF. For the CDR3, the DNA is TGCGCCAGCAGCACAGACAGAGAAAACATTCAGTACTTC.

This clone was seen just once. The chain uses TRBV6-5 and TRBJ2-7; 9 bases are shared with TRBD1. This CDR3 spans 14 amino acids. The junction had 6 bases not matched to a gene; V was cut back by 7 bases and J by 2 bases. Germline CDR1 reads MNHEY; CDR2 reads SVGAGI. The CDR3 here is CASIAGQGPYEQYF. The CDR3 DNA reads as TGTGCCAGCATTGCGGGACAGGGACCCTACGAGCAGTACTTC.

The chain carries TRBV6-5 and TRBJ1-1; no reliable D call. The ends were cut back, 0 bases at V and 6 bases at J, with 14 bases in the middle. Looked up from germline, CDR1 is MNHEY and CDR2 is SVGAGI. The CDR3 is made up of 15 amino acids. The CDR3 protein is CASSYSGGREAEAFF. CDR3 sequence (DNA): TGTGCCAGCAGTTACTCGGGAGGGCGGGAGGCTGAAGCTTTCTTT.

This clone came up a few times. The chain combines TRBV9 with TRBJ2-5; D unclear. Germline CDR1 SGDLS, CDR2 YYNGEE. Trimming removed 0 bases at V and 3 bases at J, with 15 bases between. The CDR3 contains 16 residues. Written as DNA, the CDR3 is TGTGCCAGCAGCGTAGCTCTAGGAGACGGTGAAGAGACCCAGTACTTC. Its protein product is CASSVALGDGEETQYF.

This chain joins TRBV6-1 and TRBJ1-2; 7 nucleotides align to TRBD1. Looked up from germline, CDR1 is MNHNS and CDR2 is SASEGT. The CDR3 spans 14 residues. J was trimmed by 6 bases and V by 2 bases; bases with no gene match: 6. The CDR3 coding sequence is TGTGCCAGCAGTGAATCCCGGACAGGTAATGGCTACACCTTC. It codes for CASSESRTGNGYTF.

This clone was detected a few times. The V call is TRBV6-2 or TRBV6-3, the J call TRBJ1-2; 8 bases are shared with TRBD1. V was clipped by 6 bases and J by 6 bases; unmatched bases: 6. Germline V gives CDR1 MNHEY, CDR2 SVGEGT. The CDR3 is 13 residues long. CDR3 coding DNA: TGTGCCAGCAGCACGGACAGGGAACATGGCTACACCTTC. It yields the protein CASSTDREHGYTF.

The CDR3 coding sequence is TGTGCCAGCAGCTTAGGCTCCGGTCTCTATGGCTACACCTTC. It is translated as CASSLGSGLYGYTF. The chain couples TRBV7-9 to TRBJ1-2; D is ambiguous. The CDR3 has 14 residues. CDR1 is SEHNR, CDR2 FQNEAQ, per germline (reference sequence). The V gene lost 1 base and the J gene lost 4 bases, with 10 bases spanning the gap.

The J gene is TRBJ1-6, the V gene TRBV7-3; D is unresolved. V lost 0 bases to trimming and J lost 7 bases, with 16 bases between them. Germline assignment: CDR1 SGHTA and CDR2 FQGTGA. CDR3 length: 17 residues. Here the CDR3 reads CASSLTGNGDFNSPLHF. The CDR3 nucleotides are TGTGCCAGCAGCTTAACTGGTAACGGGGATTTCAATTCACCCCTCCACTTT.

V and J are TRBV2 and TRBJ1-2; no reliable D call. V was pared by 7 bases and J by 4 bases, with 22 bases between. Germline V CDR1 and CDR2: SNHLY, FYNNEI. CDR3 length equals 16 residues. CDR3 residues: CASIEDGKASGYGYTF. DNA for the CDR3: TGTGCCAGCATAGAGGACGGCAAGGCAAGCGGCTATGGCTACACCTTC.

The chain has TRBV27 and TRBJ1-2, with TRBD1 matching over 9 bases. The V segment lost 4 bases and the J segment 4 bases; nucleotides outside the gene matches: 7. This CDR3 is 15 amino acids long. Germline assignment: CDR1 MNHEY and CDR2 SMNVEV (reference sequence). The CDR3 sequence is CASSSQGADFYGYTF. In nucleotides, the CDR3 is TGTGCCAGCAGTTCACAGGGGGCGGACTTCTATGGCTACACCTTC.

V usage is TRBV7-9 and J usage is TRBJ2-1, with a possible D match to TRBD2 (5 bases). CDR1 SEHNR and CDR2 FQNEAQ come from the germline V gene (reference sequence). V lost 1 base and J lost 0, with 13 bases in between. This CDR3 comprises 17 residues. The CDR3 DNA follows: TGTGCCAGCAGCTTAGGCGACTACCAGAGCTCCTACAATGAGCAGTTCTTC. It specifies CASSLGDYQSSYNEQFF.

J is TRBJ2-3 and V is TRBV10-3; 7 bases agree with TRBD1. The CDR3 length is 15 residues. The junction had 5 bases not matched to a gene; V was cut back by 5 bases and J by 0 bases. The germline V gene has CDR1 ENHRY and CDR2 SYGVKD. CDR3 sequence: CAISMGQFSTDTQYF. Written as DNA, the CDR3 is TGTGCCATCAGTATGGGACAGTTTAGCACAGATACGCAGTATTTT.

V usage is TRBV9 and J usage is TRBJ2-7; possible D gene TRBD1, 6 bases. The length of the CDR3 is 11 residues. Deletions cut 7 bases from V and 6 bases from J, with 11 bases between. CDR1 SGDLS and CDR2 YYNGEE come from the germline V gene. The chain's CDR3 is CASEQGGEQYF. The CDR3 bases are TGTGCCAGCGAACAGGGTGGCGAGCAGTACTTC.

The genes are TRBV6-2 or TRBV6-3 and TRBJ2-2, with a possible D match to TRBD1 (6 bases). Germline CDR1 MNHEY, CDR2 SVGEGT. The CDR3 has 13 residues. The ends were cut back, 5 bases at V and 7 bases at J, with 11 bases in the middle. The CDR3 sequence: CASSVRQVGELFF. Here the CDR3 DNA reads TGTGCCAGCAGTGTGCGACAGGTCGGGGAGCTGTTTTTT.

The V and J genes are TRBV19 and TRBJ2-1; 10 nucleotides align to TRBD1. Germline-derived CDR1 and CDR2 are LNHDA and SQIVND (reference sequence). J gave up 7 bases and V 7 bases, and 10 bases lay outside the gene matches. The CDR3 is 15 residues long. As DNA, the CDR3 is TGTGCCAGTACCCCCGGGACAGGGGCGATGAATGAGCAGTTCTTC. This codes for CASTPGTGAMNEQFF.

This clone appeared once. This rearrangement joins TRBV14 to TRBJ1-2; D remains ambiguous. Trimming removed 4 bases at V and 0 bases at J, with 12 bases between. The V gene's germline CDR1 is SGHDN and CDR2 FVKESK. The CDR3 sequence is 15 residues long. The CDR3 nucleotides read TGTGCCAGCAGCCCAGGTCGTTTGACTAACTATGGCTACACCTTC. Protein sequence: CASSPGRLTNYGYTF.

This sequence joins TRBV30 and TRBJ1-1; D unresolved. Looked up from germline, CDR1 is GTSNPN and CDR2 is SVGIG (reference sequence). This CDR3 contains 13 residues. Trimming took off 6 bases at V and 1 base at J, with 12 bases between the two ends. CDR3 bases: TGTGCCTGTCAGTTGGCCCCGAACACTGAAGCTTTCTTT. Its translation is CACQLAPNTEAFF.

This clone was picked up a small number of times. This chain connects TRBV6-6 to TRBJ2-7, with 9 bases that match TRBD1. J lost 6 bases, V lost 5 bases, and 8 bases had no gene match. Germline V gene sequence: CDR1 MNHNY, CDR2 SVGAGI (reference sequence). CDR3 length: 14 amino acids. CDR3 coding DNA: TGTGCCAGCAGTACCGGGACAGGGAATTTCGAGCAGTACTTC. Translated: CASSTGTGNFEQYF.

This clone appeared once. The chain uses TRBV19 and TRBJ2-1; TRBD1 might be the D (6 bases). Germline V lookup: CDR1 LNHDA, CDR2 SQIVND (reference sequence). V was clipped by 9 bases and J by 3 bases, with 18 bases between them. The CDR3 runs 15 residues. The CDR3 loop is CASNHRDRGYNEQFF. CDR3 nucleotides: TGTGCCAGCAACCACAGGGACCGAGGCTACAATGAGCAGTTCTTC. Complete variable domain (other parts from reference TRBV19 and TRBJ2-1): DGGITQSPKYLFRKEGQNVTLSCEQNLNHDAMYWYRQDPGQGLRLIYYSQIVNDFQKGDIAEGYSVSREKKESFPLTVTSAQKNPTAFYLCASNHRDRGYNEQFFGPGTRLTVL.